This T cell receptor beta chain was sequenced during a study of blood T cell repertoires in COVID-19. Study context: Both acute and convalescent COVID-19 samples were obtained from the United States, Italy and Spain. PBMCs, B-cell-depleted T cells, or T cells provided the cDNA or gDNA that made up the material.

Losses at the gene ends were 6 bases for V and 0 bases for J; bases not matched to a gene: 2. Germline assignment: CDR1 MNHEY and CDR2 SVGAGI. The CDR3 runs 15 residues. In the original workflow: The authors estimated nucleated cell counts from reference gene primer amplification. Sequencing was performed with immunoSEQ multiplex PCR; in TCRdb, only in-frame clones are kept and a portion is missing. The DNA gave D and trimming, while V, J and clone size come from that table. The sample yields a few hundred thousand clones, about nine tenths seen once. This clone was found once. The sequencing sample was made of peripheral blood. This TCR was recovered from a man in his sixties or seventies with acute or convalescent COVID-19. V usage is TRBV6-5 and J usage is TRBJ1-5, with 10 bases aligning to TRBD1. The CDR3 bases are TGTGCCAGCAGCGGGACAGGGGTTAGCAATCAGCCCCAGCATTTT. It encodes CASSGTGVSNQPQHF.